A single sample gave rise to the 6 T cell receptor beta chains below, sequenced in a study of T-cell reconstitution after alpha-beta-depleted transplantation in children. Unique molecular identifiers were built into the TCRbeta library. TCRdb ran MiXCR on the PCR reads and lists one entry per CDR3 protein. Of about 350,000 distinct CDR3 sequences in the sample, roughly 15% were seen once. The starting material was PBMCs, obtained from the stem cell graft. These receptors were taken from a human donor who donated a stem cell graft to a child with Fanconi anemia.

This clonotype came up many times. This chain uses TRBV29-1 with TRBJ2-3; tentatively, D is TRBD1 or TRBD2 (5 bases each). This CDR3 has 14 residues. V lost 1 base and J 3 bases, leaving 11 bases between the germline ends. CDR1 is SQVTM and CDR2 is ANQGSEA in the germline V gene. CDR3 residues: CSVEGGRGTDTQYF. The CDR3, as DNA: TGCAGCGTTGAAGGGGGGAGAGGGACAGATACGCAGTATTTT.

This clonotype has a handful of counts. This sequence joins TRBV12-3 or TRBV12-4 and TRBJ2-2; 7 nucleotides agree with TRBD1. Trimming took 6 bases from V and 5 from J; bases not matched to a gene: 6. The CDR3 has 14 amino acids. CDR3 in amino acids: CASSRQGWTGELFF. In nucleotides, the CDR3 is TGTGCCAGCAGCCGACAGGGATGGACCGGGGAGCTGTTTTTT.

This clonotype has more than one count but fewer than ten. The chain uses TRBV12-5 and TRBJ2-3; D may be TRBD1 (5 bases). Germline V gene data show CDR1 as LGHNT and CDR2 as FRNRAP. V dropped 6 bases and J dropped 5 bases, with 27 bases sitting between them. This CDR3 has 18 amino acids. CDR3 bases: TGTGCTAGTGGGCCTTGGTTCAGGGATCACCAGACCGGAGATACGCAGTATTTT. As protein: CASGPWFRDHQTGDTQYF.

The chain carries TRBV6-6 and TRBJ1-1; 9 positions agree with TRBD1. The V segment lost 6 bases and the J segment 1 base; nucleotides outside the gene matches: 3. The CDR3 consists of 14 residues. From germline, CDR1 is MNHNY and CDR2 SVGAGI (reference sequence). CDR3 bases: TGTGCCAGCAGGACAGGGGGATCGAACACTGAAGCTTTCTTT. This gives the protein CASRTGGSNTEAFF.

The chain carries TRBV9 and TRBJ2-7, with TRBD1 as a possible D gene (5 bases). Trimming stripped 0 bases from V and 2 bases from J, with 12 bases between. Germline CDR1 reads SGDLS; CDR2 reads YYNGEE. The CDR3 is made up of 15 amino acids. CDR3 DNA sequence: TGTGCCAGCAGCGTAGGAGACAGCCAGCCCTACGAGCAGTACTTC. As protein: CASSVGDSQPYEQYF. Looking up the rest from reference TRBV9 and TRBJ2-7 gives the full variable domain: DSGVTQTPKHLITATGQRVTLRCSPRSGDLSVYWYQQSLDQGLQFLIQYYNGEERAKGNILERFSAQQFPDLHSELNLSSLELGDSALYFCASSVGDSQPYEQYFGPGTRLTVT.

The chain is built from TRBV27 and TRBJ1-5, with D possibly matching TRBD1 (6 bases). V gave up 4 bases and J gave up 7 bases, with 14 bases separating them. Germline values: CDR1 MNHEY, CDR2 SMNVEV (reference sequence). CDR3 length equals 14 residues. The CDR3 sequence is CASSSRQDGQPQHF. The CDR3 DNA sequence: TGTGCCAGCAGTTCCCGACAGGATGGGCAGCCCCAGCATTTT.